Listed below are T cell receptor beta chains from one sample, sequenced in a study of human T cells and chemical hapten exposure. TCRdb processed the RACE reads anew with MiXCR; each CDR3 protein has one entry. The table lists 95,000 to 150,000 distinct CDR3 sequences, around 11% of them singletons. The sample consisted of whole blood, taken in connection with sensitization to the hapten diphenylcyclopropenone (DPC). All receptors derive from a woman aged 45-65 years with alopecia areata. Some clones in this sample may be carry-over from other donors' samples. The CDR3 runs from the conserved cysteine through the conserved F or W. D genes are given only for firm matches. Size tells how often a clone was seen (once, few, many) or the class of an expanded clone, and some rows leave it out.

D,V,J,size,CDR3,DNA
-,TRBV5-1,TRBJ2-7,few,CASAGASYEQYF,TGCGCCAGCGCGGGGGCTAGCTACGAGCAGTACTTC
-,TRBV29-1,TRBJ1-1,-,CSVDGQGSTEAFF,TGCAGCGTTGACGGGCAGGGGAGCACTGAAGCTTTCTTT
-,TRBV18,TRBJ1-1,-,CASSPRSGVAGAEAFF,TGTGCCAGCTCACCCAGGAGCGGAGTAGCGGGCGCTGAAGCTTTCTTT
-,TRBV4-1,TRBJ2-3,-,CASSQDSTGLDTQYF,TGCGCCAGCAGCCAAGATAGTACGGGGCTAGATACGCAGTATTTT
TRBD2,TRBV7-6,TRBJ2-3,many,CASSATSGGTDTQYF,TGTGCCAGCAGCGCGACTAGCGGGGGCACAGATACGCAGTATTTT
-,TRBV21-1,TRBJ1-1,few,CASSKVAVMNTEAFF,TGTGCCAGCAGCAAGGTCGCAGTCATGAACACTGAAGCTTTCTTT
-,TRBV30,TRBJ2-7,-,CAWSLQGRHEQYF,TGTGCCTGGAGTCTCCAGGGGAGGCACGAGCAGTACTTC
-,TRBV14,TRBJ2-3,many,CASSQGSTSTDTQYF,TGTGCCAGCAGCCAAGGATCCACAAGCACAGATACGCAGTATTTT
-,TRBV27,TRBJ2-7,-,CASSGSGTDGRYEQYF,TGTGCCAGCAGTGGCTCAGGGACGGACGGTAGGTACGAGCAGTACTTC
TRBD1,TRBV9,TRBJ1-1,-,CASSPEGTDYRWAFF,TGTGCCAGCAGCCCCGAGGGGACAGACTACAGGTGGGCTTTCTTT
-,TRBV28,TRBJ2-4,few,CASSLGAPKAKNIQYF,TGTGCCAGCAGTTTAGGGGCTCCTAAAGCCAAAAACATTCAGTACTTC